A single sample is the source of the 5 T cell receptor beta chains below, sequenced in a study of shared clonotypes between healthy human individuals. Assay: immunoSEQ multiplex PCR; the TCRdb copy retains only in-frame clones and omits some. The profile covers about 1,500,000 clones, with roughly 97% appearing a single time and approximately 1% taken by the ten largest. Sequenced material: naive CD4+ T cells sorted from blood. The subset was: CD45RA+ positively selected. The receptors here all came from a man aged 25 to 40 in good health.

This clone was observed a single time. The chain employs TRBV27 and TRBJ2-7; D possibly corresponds to TRBD2 (5 bases). The V gene's germline CDR1 is MNHEY and CDR2 SMNVEV (reference sequence). Trimming took off 5 bases at V and 5 bases at J, with 19 bases between the two ends. The CDR3 is 15 residues long. CDR3 sequence reads: CASSPLGEGYDEQYF. The CDR3 coding sequence is TGTGCCAGCAGTCCCCTCGGGGAAGGTTACGACGAGCAGTACTTC.

The chain has TRBV28 and TRBJ1-4; no definite D call. CDR3 size: 17 residues. Trimming cost V 3 bases and J 5 bases, with 19 bases left between them. CDR1 and CDR2 (germline): MDHEN, SYDVKM. CDR3 sequence (DNA): TGTGCCAGCAGTTTTACTGGGAGAGGTGGGTTAAATGAAAAACTGTTTTTT. Protein sequence: CASSFTGRGGLNEKLFF.

The genes are TRBV28 and TRBJ2-5; 10 bases line up with TRBD1. The CDR3 totals 15 residues. Looked up from germline, CDR1 is MDHEN and CDR2 is SYDVKM. J was trimmed by 2 bases and V by 3 bases; bases with no gene match: 3. CDR3 protein: CASSFRTGGQETQYF. The DNA for the CDR3 is TGTGCCAGCAGTTTTAGGACAGGGGGTCAAGAGACCCAGTACTTC.

This clone was detected a few times. V is TRBV30 and J is TRBJ2-2, with D tentatively TRBD1 (6 bases). Germline assignment: CDR1 GTSNPN and CDR2 SVGIG (reference sequence). The CDR3 extends over 17 amino acids. The V and J ends lost 0 bases and 4 bases respectively, with 18 bases between them. CDR3 protein: CAWSVLRGSTGTGELFF. The CDR3 nucleotides read TGTGCCTGGAGTGTACTCAGGGGCAGCACGGGCACCGGGGAGCTGTTTTTT. The complete variable domain, with remaining parts taken from reference TRBV30 and TRBJ2-2, reads SQTIHQWPATLVQPVGSPLSLECTVEGTSNPNLYWYRQAAGRGLQLLFYSVGIGQISSEVPQNLSASRPQDRQFILSSKKLLLSDSGFYLCAWSVLRGSTGTGELFFGEGSRLTVL.

The genes are TRBV10-1 and TRBJ1-2; D is uncertain. With 0 bases removed from V and 5 bases from J, the gap between germline ends came to 10 bases. Germline V CDR1 and CDR2: WNHNN, SYGVQD (reference sequence). This CDR3 is built from 14 residues. This CDR3 is CASSESTPRYGYTF. The CDR3, as DNA: TGCGCCAGCAGTGAGTCGACCCCTCGTTATGGCTACACCTTC.